This paragraph covers one T cell receptor beta chain sequence. Methods used by the authors: Amplified reference gene primers provided the basis for estimating nucleated cell counts. Method: immunoSEQ multiplex PCR; TCRdb's copy keeps in-frame clones and lacks some. The V and J calls and clone size come from that table; D and trimming were worked out from the DNA. The sample shows some 42,000 clones, 89% of them seen only once. The data stem from a study of blood T cell repertoires in COVID-19. Across the study: PBMCs, B-cell-depleted T cells, or T cells provided the cDNA or gDNA that made up the material.

The CDR3 runs 13 residues. With 10 bases removed from V and 5 bases from J, the gap between germline ends came to 14 bases. CDR1 and CDR2 (germline): LNHDA, SQIVND (reference sequence). Sequenced: peripheral blood. The V call is TRBV19, the J call TRBJ1-4; perhaps TRBD1 as D (6 bases). The sequence was obtained from a human donor in a cohort sampled during active COVID-19. CDR3 bases: TGTGCCACGGGGGGCGAGCCGAATGAAAAACTGTTTTTT. Its translation: CATGGEPNEKLFF. The full variable domain, completed using reference TRBV19 and TRBJ1-4, is DGGITQSPKYLFRKEGQNVTLSCEQNLNHDAMYWYRQDPGQGLRLIYYSQIVNDFQKGDIAEGYSVSREKKESFPLTVTSAQKNPTAFYLCATGGEPNEKLFFGSGTQLSVL.